The 25 T cell receptor beta chains below were found in one sample sequenced in a study of blood T cell repertoires in COVID-19. Profiled with immunoSEQ multiplex PCR; TCRdb holds only in-frame clones, not every one. The sample includes 350,000 or so clones, more than 70% of them seen just once. The specimen was peripheral blood. Every receptor here comes from a woman in her 30s with COVID-19, enrolled during active disease.

This sequence joins TRBV4-1 and TRBJ1-2, with a weak D call TRBD1 (6 bases). The CDR3 covers 16 residues. Germline loops: CDR1 MGHRA, CDR2 YSYEKL. Trimming took 2 bases from V and 4 from J, leaving 17 bases between them. CDR3 sequence: CASSQYRTEPLYGYTF. CDR3 coding DNA: TGCGCCAGCAGCCAATATCGGACAGAGCCCCTCTATGGCTACACCTTC.

This clone was seen a handful of times. The chain employs TRBV4-2 and TRBJ1-2, with 8 bases lining up with TRBD1. With 3 bases clipped from V and 3 bases from J, the junction kept 9 bases outside the gene matches. This CDR3 contains 16 residues. Per germline, CDR1 LGHNA and CDR2 YNFKEQ. The CDR3 DNA is TGTGCCAGCAGCCAGGATTTAAGGGACAGGTACTATGGCTACACCTTC. Protein sequence: CASSQDLRDRYYGYTF.

The V and J genes are TRBV5-1 and TRBJ2-7, with 9 bases aligning to TRBD1. Trimming cost V 0 bases and J 2 bases; bases outside gene matches: 12. Germline V gene sequence: CDR1 SGHRS, CDR2 YFSETQ. There are 18 residues in the CDR3. The CDR3 nucleotides read TGCGCCAGCAGCTTGGACCCTGGGACAGGGAGAATCACCTACGAGCAGTACTTC. Residues: CASSLDPGTGRITYEQYF.

V usage is TRBV18 and J usage is TRBJ2-3; TRBD1 agrees at 7 bases. The trim removed 6 bases at V and 3 bases at J, leaving 9 bases unmatched. The CDR3 length is 15 residues. Germline loops: CDR1 KGHSH, CDR2 LQKENI. The CDR3 sequence is CASSPQTGPTDTQYF. The CDR3 nucleotides are TGTGCCAGCTCGCCCCAGACAGGGCCAACAGATACGCAGTATTTT.

The chain has TRBV4-1 and TRBJ1-5; tentative D call: TRBD1 (6 bases). The CDR3 loop spans 16 amino acids. V was pared by 0 bases and J by 7 bases, with 16 bases between. Per the germline V gene, CDR1 is MGHRA and CDR2 is YSYEKL. CDR3 in amino acids: CASSQDNTGLGQPQHF. The DNA of the CDR3 is TGCGCCAGCAGCCAAGATAATACAGGGCTAGGGCAGCCCCAGCATTTT.

CDR3 DNA sequence: TGTGCCAGCAGCTTAACAGGGTATGGTGAGCAGTTCTTC. This encodes CASSLTGYGEQFF. The chain recombines TRBV7-8 with TRBJ2-1; possible D gene TRBD1, 6 bases. Per the germline V gene, CDR1 is SGHVS and CDR2 is FQNEAQ. Trimming left V 2 bases short and J 9 bases short, with 11 bases between. The CDR3 covers 13 residues.

The V and J genes are TRBV6-5 and TRBJ2-7, with D perhaps TRBD1 (5 bases). The CDR3 covers 14 residues. V lost 7 bases and J lost 2, with 15 bases in between. Per the germline V gene, CDR1 is MNHEY and CDR2 is SVGAGI. CDR3 amino acids: CASIPDSNTYEQYF. In nucleotides, the CDR3 is TGTGCCAGCATCCCCGACAGTAATACCTACGAGCAGTACTTC.

The rearrangement joins TRBV5-5 to TRBJ2-3; D is possibly TRBD2 (5 bases). Trimming shortened V by 5 bases and J by 0 bases, and 13 bases separated the two germline ends. The CDR3 loop spans 15 amino acids. CDR1 and CDR2 (germline): SGHKS, YYEKEE (reference sequence). This chain's CDR3 is CASSYGDYSTDTQYF. The CDR3, as DNA: TGTGCCAGCAGTTACGGCGACTACAGCACAGATACGCAGTATTTT.

A single count supports this clone. The chain combines TRBV7-8 with TRBJ2-5; 12 bases match TRBD1. This CDR3 spans 16 amino acids. J lost 4 bases, V lost 5 bases, and 8 bases had no gene match. Per the germline V gene, CDR1 is SGHVS and CDR2 is FQNEAQ. CDR3 sequence reads: CASSVPGQGAGETQYF. The CDR3 DNA sequence: TGTGCCAGCAGCGTGCCGGGACAGGGGGCCGGAGAGACCCAGTACTTC.

The chain combines TRBV5-3 with TRBJ1-4; 8 positions match TRBD1. TRBV5-3 is placed among ORFs of uncertain function. This CDR3 contains 14 residues. Trimming removed 3 bases from V and 6 bases from J; junction bases left unmatched: 4. CDR3 residues: CARSSRGRYEKLFF. The CDR3 DNA follows: TGTGCCAGAAGCTCCAGGGGGCGTTATGAAAAACTGTTTTTT.

The chain links TRBV5-6 to TRBJ1-3; D perhaps matches TRBD1 (5 bases). The CDR3 totals 14 residues. CDR1 is SGHDT, CDR2 YYEEEE, per germline. V lost 4 bases and J 4 bases, leaving 12 bases between the germline ends. CDR3 protein: CASSIRVSGNTIYF. CDR3 coding DNA: TGTGCCAGCAGCATCAGGGTGTCAGGAAACACCATATATTTT.

The CDR3, as DNA: TGTGCCAGCAGCCGGGGCGGGCGGGGCCCCACCGGGGAGCTGTTTTTT. Its protein is CASSRGGRGPTGELFF. The chain joins TRBV9 to TRBJ2-2, with a possible D match to TRBD2 (6 bases). V lost 4 bases to trimming and J lost 4 bases, with 17 bases between them. The CDR3 sequence is 16 residues long. Per germline, CDR1 SGDLS and CDR2 YYNGEE.

V gene TRBV19 combines with J gene TRBJ1-1; no definite D call. In germline, CDR1 is LNHDA, CDR2 SQIVND (reference sequence). Between the trimmed V and J ends, which lost 4 bases and 4 bases, there was a span of 16 bases. The CDR3 is made up of 15 amino acids. The CDR3 sequence is CASSSGIEGFTEAFF. Here the CDR3 DNA reads TGTGCCAGTAGTAGCGGGATAGAGGGTTTCACTGAAGCTTTCTTT.

CDR3 sequence (DNA): TGTGCCTCCTTAGTGGCTGGGCTTGGCTATGGCTACACCTTC. It yields the protein CASLVAGLGYGYTF. The rearrangement uses TRBV2 and TRBJ1-2; D gene uncertain. The germline gives CDR1 SNHLY, CDR2 FYNNEI. CDR3 length: 14 amino acids. V lost 11 bases to trimming and J lost 4 bases, with 20 bases between them.

The chain is built from TRBV5-5 and TRBJ1-2; D not certain. V was cut by 0 bases and J by 7 bases, with 7 bases left in between. The CDR3 runs to 12 residues. The V gene's germline CDR1 is SGHKS and CDR2 YYEKEE (reference sequence). Here the CDR3 DNA reads TGTGCCAGCAGCTTGGGGCCTCTTGGCTACACCTTC. Its protein is CASSLGPLGYTF.

The chain recombines TRBV18 with TRBJ1-2; D gene unclear. Looked up from germline, CDR1 is KGHSH and CDR2 is LQKENI. This CDR3 contains 15 residues. Trimming left V 1 base short and J 6 bases short, with 15 bases between. CDR3 residues: CASSPLADARDGYTF. Here the CDR3 DNA reads TGTGCCAGCTCACCACTGGCAGACGCGAGGGATGGCTACACCTTC. Variable domain in full (rest from reference TRBV18 and TRBJ1-2): NAGVMQNPRHLVRRRGQEARLRCSPMKGHSHVYWYRQLPEEGLKFMVYLQKENIIDESGMPKERFSAEFPKEGPSILRIQQVVRGDSAAYFCASSPLADARDGYTFGSGTRLTVV.

The V call is TRBV9, the J call TRBJ2-7; tentative D call: TRBD2 (6 bases). Germline V gives CDR1 SGDLS, CDR2 YYNGEE. This CDR3 is 13 amino acids long. V was pared by 0 bases and J by 6 bases, with 10 bases between. DNA for the CDR3: TGTGCCAGCAGCGTAGATGGAGGGCCCGAGCAGTACTTC. This encodes CASSVDGGPEQYF. Variable domain in full (rest from reference TRBV9 and TRBJ2-7): DSGVTQTPKHLITATGQRVTLRCSPRSGDLSVYWYQQSLDQGLQFLIQYYNGEERAKGNILERFSAQQFPDLHSELNLSSLELGDSALYFCASSVDGGPEQYFGPGTRLTVT.

J is TRBJ1-2 and V is TRBV7-2; D may be TRBD1 (6 bases). The CDR3 loop spans 15 amino acids. Trimming left V 5 bases short and J 4 bases short, with 17 bases between. CDR1 SGHTA and CDR2 FQGNSA come from the germline V gene. In DNA, the CDR3 is TGTGCCAGCAGCCCAGGTGGGGGGGGCGGCTATGGCTACACCTTC. Translation gives CASSPGGGGGYGYTF.

This chain uses TRBV5-5 with TRBJ2-1; a possible D gene is TRBD2 (5 bases). Germline V gene sequence: CDR1 SGHKS, CDR2 YYEKEE (reference sequence). Trimming cost V 1 base and J 4 bases, with 15 bases left between them. This CDR3 comprises 16 residues. CDR3 sequence: CASSLKAWGEYNEQFF. The CDR3 nucleotides are TGTGCCAGCAGCTTGAAGGCGTGGGGAGAGTACAATGAGCAGTTCTTC.

V and J are TRBV4-1 and TRBJ1-2; the D gene is possibly TRBD1 (6 bases). The CDR3 sequence is 16 residues long. The ends were cut back, 0 bases at V and 0 bases at J, with 11 bases in the middle. Germline V gene lookup returns CDR1 MGHRA and CDR2 YSYEKL. Here the CDR3 DNA reads TGCGCCAGCAGCCAAGAGGGGGGGCTCGCTAACTATGGCTACACCTTC. It is translated as CASSQEGGLANYGYTF.

The rearrangement links TRBV4-1 to TRBJ2-7; 9 positions agree with TRBD1. The trim removed 5 bases at V and 0 bases at J, leaving 8 bases unmatched. The CDR3 length is 16 residues. Germline values: CDR1 MGHRA, CDR2 YSYEKL. CDR3 protein: CASSKTRDRASYEQYV. The CDR3 DNA sequence: TGCGCCAGCAGCAAGACCCGGGACAGGGCCTCCTACGAGCAGTACGTC.

This chain links TRBV6-5 with TRBJ1-1; TRBD1 matches at 8 bases. The CDR3 spans 14 residues. V was clipped by 5 bases and J by 4 bases; unmatched bases: 6. Germline values: CDR1 MNHEY, CDR2 SVGAGI. The CDR3 nucleotides are TGTGCCAGCAGTCCTTGGACAGGGAGCACTGAAGCTTTCTTT. Translated, it gives CASSPWTGSTEAFF.

The chain recombines TRBV7-6 with TRBJ2-6, with unresolved D. The CDR3 length is 18 residues. CDR1 and CDR2 from the germline V gene are SGHVS and FNYEAQ. V dropped 2 bases and J dropped 0 bases, with 14 bases sitting between them. In DNA form, the CDR3 reads TGTGCCAGCAGCTTACCGGTTTCGCTGATCTCTGGGGCCAACGTCCTGACTTTC. It yields the protein CASSLPVSLISGANVLTF.

The chain links TRBV30 to TRBJ2-7; TRBD2 might be the D (7 bases). The CDR3 is 14 residues long. Per the germline V gene, CDR1 is GTSNPN and CDR2 is SVGIG (reference sequence). V was cut by 1 base and J by 7 bases, with 17 bases left in between. DNA of the CDR3: TGTGCCTGGAGTGGAGGGGGGGGCCTAGTAGAGCAGTACTTC. It encodes CAWSGGGGLVEQYF.

In its sample, this clone was seen a few times. The CDR3 nucleotides are TGCGCCAGCAGCACGCTCCTTTGGAATCAGGGGAGTGGGCAGTTCTTC. Encoded protein: CASSTLLWNQGSGQFF. The V gene is TRBV5-1, the J gene TRBJ2-1; D perhaps matches TRBD1 (6 bases). The CDR3 spans 16 residues. Germline V gene data show CDR1 as SGHRS and CDR2 as YFSETQ. The V gene lost 4 bases and the J gene lost 12 bases, with 26 bases spanning the gap.